Following are 8 T cell receptor beta chains from one sample sequenced in a study of T-cell reconstitution after alpha-beta-depleted transplantation in children. Preparation of the TCRbeta library used unique molecular identifiers. Each CDR3 protein is one row after TCRdb ran MiXCR on the PCR reads. The sample consists of 440,000 or so distinct CDR3 sequences, roughly two fifths of them appearing once. The sequencing here drew on PBMCs, taken before TCRalphabeta/CD19-depleted stem cell transplant. The receptors originated from a girl aged 2 to 9 with aplastic anemia, due to receive a stem cell transplant.

The chain employs TRBV11-2 and TRBJ2-5; 9 bases are shared with TRBD1. Germline CDR1 and CDR2: SGHAT and FQNNGV. V shed 5 bases, J shed 5 bases, and the junction held 12 bases outside the gene matches. The CDR3 covers 16 residues. CDR3 region: CASSPGPGQGGETQYF. The CDR3 coding sequence is TGTGCCAGCAGCCCGGGACCGGGACAGGGTGGGGAGACCCAGTACTTC.

V and J are TRBV19 and TRBJ2-7; TRBD1 aligns across 11 bases. Germline-derived CDR1 and CDR2 are LNHDA and SQIVND (reference sequence). The CDR3 has 13 residues. V was pared by 9 bases and J by 4 bases, with 5 bases of the junction left unmatched. DNA for the CDR3: TGTGCCAGCAGGACAGGGGGCAATTACGAGCAGTACTTC. Translating it yields CASRTGGNYEQYF.

The chain has TRBV6-1 and TRBJ2-3; weak D call: TRBD2 (5 bases). CDR1 and CDR2 from the germline V gene are MNHNS and SASEGT. There are 16 residues in the CDR3. The germline V and J ends were trimmed by 2 bases and 2 bases, with 14 bases remaining between them. As DNA, the CDR3 is TGTGCCAGCAGTGAACCCTGGCGGAGGCTCACAGATACGCAGTATTTT. Encoded protein: CASSEPWRRLTDTQYF.

V is TRBV12-3 or TRBV12-4 and J is TRBJ1-1, with 8 bases aligning to TRBD1. The CDR3 extends over 13 amino acids. J was trimmed by 7 bases and V by 6 bases; bases with no gene match: 7. CDR3 DNA sequence: TGTGCCAGCAGAGTGGACAGGGCTAGTGAAGCTTTCTTT. Translation: CASRVDRASEAFF.

The rearrangement joins TRBV5-6 to TRBJ2-1, with a possible D match to TRBD2 (5 bases). Germline CDR1 and CDR2: SGHDT and YYEEEE. The CDR3 is 17 amino acids. V was clipped by 1 base and J by 2 bases, with 16 bases between them. CDR3 nucleotides: TGTGCCAGCAGCTTGAGGCGGGCCGGTCTAACCTACAATGAGCAGTTCTTC. Protein sequence: CASSLRRAGLTYNEQFF.

This chain joins TRBV10-2 and TRBJ1-1, with D perhaps matching TRBD1 (5 bases). V was shortened by 7 bases and J by 2 bases, with 17 bases between the two germline ends. In germline, CDR1 is WSHSY, CDR2 SAAADI. This CDR3 has 15 amino acids. The CDR3 DNA reads TGCGCCAGCAAATCCGGGGGGAGCAAAAACACTGAAGCTTTCTTT. Protein product: CASKSGGSKNTEAFF.

The chain couples TRBV5-1 to TRBJ2-7, with 11 bases matching TRBD1. CDR3 length: 14 amino acids. Losses at the gene ends were 6 bases for V and 4 bases for J; bases not matched to a gene: 6. CDR1 and CDR2 from the germline V gene are SGHRS and YFSETQ. The CDR3 spells CASTPGQGEYEQYF. In DNA, the CDR3 is TGCGCCAGCACACCGGGACAGGGGGAGTACGAGCAGTACTTC. Supplemented by reference TRBV5-1 and TRBJ2-7, the full variable domain reads KAGVTQTPRYLIKTRGQQVTLSCSPISGHRSVSWYQQTPGQGLQFLFEYFSETQRNKGNFPGRFSGRQFSNSRSEMNVSTLELGDSALYLCASTPGQGEYEQYFGPGTRLTVT.

This clonotype has at least ten counts. The J gene is TRBJ2-5, the V gene TRBV4-1, with a tentative D call TRBD2 (7 bases). The CDR3 loop spans 15 amino acids. Germline-derived CDR1 and CDR2 are MGHRA and YSYEKL. V dropped 4 bases and J dropped 4 bases, with 16 bases sitting between them. In DNA, the CDR3 is TGCGCCAGCAGCCCGAATTCAGGGGAGGGAGAGACCCAGTACTTC. Translated, it gives CASSPNSGEGETQYF.